The TCR beta chain described here comes from a study of cytomegalovirus exposure and HLA in healthy donors. Findings of the study overall: TCR beta V- and J-gene trimming, according to a later analysis, was linked to a missense DCLRE1C variant.

A multiplex PCR was run with 60 Vbeta primers and 13 Jbeta primers. In the original analysis: Some 11 million shared chains were among the approximately 80 million unique TCR beta chains that a later analysis counted. Repertoires were generated with immunoSEQ multiplex PCR, while TCRdb's copy carries only in-frame clones and drops some. V, J and clone size are taken as reported in that table, and D and trimming were inferred from the DNA itself. The sample contains roughly 120,000 clones, 77% of which appear only once. In germline, CDR1 is MGHDK, CDR2 SYGVNS. V shed 8 bases, J shed 4 bases, and the junction held 4 bases outside the gene matches. The CDR3 length is 13 residues. In the case of this clone: Its matching antigen is unknown.

This TCR came from a man in his late teens or twenties in good health and CMV-seropositive. The sequenced sample was PBMCs. This chain joins TRBV25-1 and TRBJ1-1, with 10 bases fitting TRBD1. CDR3 in DNA: TGTGCCAGCCGTGGACAGGGGGGCACTGAAGCTTTCTTT. Residues: CASRGQGGTEAFF.